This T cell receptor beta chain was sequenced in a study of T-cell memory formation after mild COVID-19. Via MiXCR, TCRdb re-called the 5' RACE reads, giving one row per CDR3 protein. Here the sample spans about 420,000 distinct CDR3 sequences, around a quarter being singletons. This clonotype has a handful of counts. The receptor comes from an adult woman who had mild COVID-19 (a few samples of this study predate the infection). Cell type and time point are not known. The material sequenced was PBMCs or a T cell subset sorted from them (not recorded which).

The chain's CDR3 is CASSSGLLRGTSGSGNEQFF. CDR3 DNA sequence: TGTGCCAGCAGCTCGGGCCTACTCAGAGGAACTAGCGGGAGTGGCAATGAGCAGTTCTTC. This chain connects TRBV7-3 to TRBJ2-1; 11 bases are a match to TRBD2. This CDR3 spans 20 amino acids. CDR1 is SGHTA and CDR2 is FQGTGA in the germline V gene. V shed 4 bases and J 6 bases; nucleotides not matched to a gene: 20.